Listed below are T cell receptor beta chains from one sample, sequenced in a study of beta chain features in type 1 diabetes. This table comes from immunoSEQ multiplex PCR, and its TCRdb copy is limited to in-frame clones, with some not included. The repertoire includes under 850,000 clones, around an eighth of them detected once, and approximately 0.022% sits in the top ten. Sequencing was done on a sample of naive CD4+ T cells from blood. Every receptor here comes from a man younger than 30 with type 1 diabetes. Each CDR3 is given with its conserved first and last residue. D genes are given only for firm matches. Clone size is given for some rows only: seen once, a few or many times, or a class if the clone is expanded.

J gene,clone size,D gene,V gene,CDR3 DNA,CDR3 protein
TRBJ1-6,NA,NA,TRBV19,TGTGCCAGTAGTATCCAGCAGGACCCACCCCTCCACTTT,CASSIQQDPPLHF
TRBJ1-2,NA,NA,TRBV13,TGTGCCAGCAGCTCCGTTGCTAACTATGGCTACACCTTC,CASSSVANYGYTF
TRBJ2-1,NA,TRBD2,TRBV9,TGTGCCAGCAGCGTCGGCGGGGGGACCTACAATGAGCAGTTCTTC,CASSVGGGTYNEQFF
TRBJ2-7,NA,TRBD1,TRBV7-3,TGTGCCAGCTCTTTGGACAGGGAAGGCGAGCAGTACTTC,CASSLDREGEQYF
TRBJ2-7,NA,TRBD1,TRBV5-1,TGCGCCAGCAGCTTAGAGGACAGGGACAAGGACGAGCAGTACTTC,CASSLEDRDKDEQYF
TRBJ1-2,few,TRBD1,TRBV9,TGTGCCAGCAGCGCCTTGGACAGGGGAAACTATGGCTACACCTTC,CASSALDRGNYGYTF
TRBJ1-4,NA,NA,TRBV5-1,TGCGCCAGCAGCGGTGAGGGGGTGTCTAATGAAAAACTGTTTTTT,CASSGEGVSNEKLFF
TRBJ2-3,few,NA,TRBV7-9,TGTGCCAGCAGCTCCCGGCCTCCCAGCACAGATACGCAGTATTTT,CASSSRPPSTDTQYF
TRBJ1-5,NA,TRBD1,TRBV30,TGTGCCTGGAGTTCCGGGACAGAGAGCAATCAGCCCCAGCATTTT,CAWSSGTESNQPQHF
TRBJ2-3,NA,NA,TRBV10-3,TGTGCCACCGGTTCGGTGACAGATACGCAGTATTTT,CATGSVTDTQYF
TRBJ1-2,few,NA,TRBV2,TGTGCCAGCAGTGAAGCGCCAGGGGAGTCTGGCTACACCTTC,CASSEAPGESGYTF
TRBJ1-2,NA,TRBD1,TRBV19,TGTGCCAGTAGTATCCCGGGACAGTTCTATGGCTACACCTTC,CASSIPGQFYGYTF
TRBJ2-7,NA,NA,TRBV6-6,TGTGCCAGCAGTACGGATGGAGGGGCATGGGACGAGCAGTACTTC,CASSTDGGAWDEQYF
TRBJ2-1,few,NA,TRBV30,TGTGCCTGGAGTGAAGTCGTAGCGTTGAATGAGCAGTTCTTC,CAWSEVVALNEQFF
TRBJ2-1,NA,NA,TRBV20-1,TGCAGTGCTTGGGACATCAGTGAGCAGTTCTTC,CSAWDISEQFF
TRBJ2-2,NA,NA,TRBV4-1,TGCGCCAGCAGCGTAAGGGACACCCCAGGCACCGGGGAGCTGTTTTTT,CASSVRDTPGTGELFF
TRBJ1-1,few,NA,TRBV6-1,TGTGCCAGCAGAGCAGATACCAAAGCTTTCTTT,CASRADTKAFF
TRBJ2-1,few,TRBD1,TRBV11-2,TGTGCCAGCAGCCGGTTGACAGGGAAGAGGGTCAATGAGCAGTTCTTC,CASSRLTGKRVNEQFF
TRBJ2-5,NA,NA,TRBV7-2,TGTGCCAGCAGCCCCCCCCAGGTTGAGACCCAGTACTTC,CASSPPQVETQYF
TRBJ1-4,NA,NA,TRBV2,TGTGCCAGCAGTGGGCGTCGAGGTGAAAAACTGTTTTTT,CASSGRRGEKLFF
TRBJ2-7,NA,NA,TRBV18,TGTGCCAGCTCACCAGGGACGCGGAGCTCCTACGAGCAGTACTTC,CASSPGTRSSYEQYF
TRBJ1-1,few,NA,TRBV30,TGTGCCTGGAATGGGGGTGTTTCTGAAGCTTTCTTT,CAWNGGVSEAFF
TRBJ2-1,NA,TRBD2,TRBV4-1,TGCGCCAGCAGCCTCTTGGGCGGGGGCTCCTACAATGAGCAGTTCTTC,CASSLLGGGSYNEQFF
TRBJ2-7,NA,TRBD1,TRBV6-6,TGTGCCAGCAGTCGGACAGGGGTGTCTCACGAGCAGTACTTC,CASSRTGVSHEQYF
TRBJ2-2,few,NA,TRBV6-5,TGTGCCAGCAGCCCTAGGGGAGGCGGGGAGCTGTTTTTT,CASSPRGGGELFF
TRBJ1-1,NA,TRBD1,TRBV13,TGTGCCAGCAGTCGTCGTTACACAGGGGCAAACACTGAAGCTTTCTTT,CASSRRYTGANTEAFF
TRBJ2-6,few,NA,TRBV29-1,TGCAGCGTTGAAGGCATAACGGGGGCTGGGGCCAACGTCCTGACTTTC,CSVEGITGAGANVLTF
TRBJ1-2,few,NA,TRBV30,TGTGCCTGGAGTACGGTGTTTGCTCCAAATGGCTACACCTTC,CAWSTVFAPNGYTF
TRBJ1-2,NA,TRBD1,TRBV30,TGTGCCTGGGACAGGGGGGACTATGGCTACACCTTC,CAWDRGDYGYTF
TRBJ1-2,few,NA,TRBV18,TGTGCCAGCTCACCATTGGACAATTACTATGGCTACACCTTC,CASSPLDNYYGYTF
TRBJ2-1,few,TRBD1,TRBV5-4,TGTGCCAGCAGCTTGGCACAGGGGGCTTACAATGAGCAGTTCTTC,CASSLAQGAYNEQFF
TRBJ2-1,NA,NA,TRBV28,TGTGCCAGCCGCCTCTATGGTGAGCAGTTCTTC,CASRLYGEQFF
TRBJ2-7,NA,NA,TRBV5-1,TGCGCCAGCAGCTTGGAACAGGATTACGAGCAGTACTTC,CASSLEQDYEQYF
TRBJ1-1,few,NA,TRBV18,TGTGCCAGCTCACCGGGACCCACGGAAGCTTTCTTT,CASSPGPTEAFF
TRBJ2-3,NA,NA,TRBV7-3,TGTGCCAGCAGCTTAAGGGGCGGGGTCAGCACAGATACGCAGTATTTT,CASSLRGGVSTDTQYF
TRBJ2-1,NA,NA,TRBV10-3,TGTGCCATCAGGAACGGAGGGGATGAGCAGTTCTTC,CAIRNGGDEQFF
TRBJ1-2,NA,NA,TRBV29-1,TGCAGCGTTGAAGGGACTGAGTATGGCTACACCTTC,CSVEGTEYGYTF
TRBJ2-7,few,TRBD1,TRBV29-1,TGCAGCGTTGATTCCGGGACAGGGCACTCCTACGAGCAGTACTTC,CSVDSGTGHSYEQYF
TRBJ2-7,NA,TRBD1,TRBV4-2,TGTGCCAGCAGCCAAGCCGGGACAGTGAGCTCCTACGAGCAGTACTTC,CASSQAGTVSSYEQYF
TRBJ2-2,few,TRBD2,TRBV4-1,TGCGCCAGCAGAAGCGGGGGGAGCACCGGGGAGCTGTTTTTT,CASRSGGSTGELFF
TRBJ2-5,NA,NA,TRBV30,TGTGCCTGGGGACCGGGGGCGAAGGGGACCCAGTACTTC,CAWGPGAKGTQYF
TRBJ1-2,few,TRBD1,TRBV4-1,TGCGCCAGCAGCCACTTATACAGGGGGCGCTTGGATGGCTACACCTTC,CASSHLYRGRLDGYTF
TRBJ2-7,NA,NA,TRBV7-9,TGTGCCAGCAGCTTAACCATACAGCCCTACGAGCAGTACTTC,CASSLTIQPYEQYF
TRBJ1-1,few,TRBD1,TRBV6-1,TGTGCCAGCAGTGGGGGACAGGGAGCGCTGCGTGAAGCTTTCTTT,CASSGGQGALREAFF
TRBJ2-1,NA,NA,TRBV7-9,TGTGCCAGCAGCTTAGGACCTGGTGAGCAGTTCTTC,CASSLGPGEQFF